This T cell receptor beta chain was sequenced for a study of shared clonotypes between healthy human individuals. Study-wide background: A couple of women and a few men aged 18 to 49 made up the donors. Points from the study as a whole: Shared across several donors were approximately 5% of the naive CD4 clonotypes.

With 3 bases removed from V and 1 base from J, the gap between germline ends came to 6 bases. Germline V CDR1 and CDR2: SGHTA, FQGNSA. CDR3 length: 13 residues. In the case of this clone: Its antigen remains unidentified.

Adult donors, all healthy and HIV-negative, had no recent acute infections or vaccinations. Method: immunoSEQ multiplex PCR; TCRdb's copy keeps in-frame clones and lacks some. The profile shows about 2.4 million clones, 80% to 95% of them singletons. The chain has TRBV7-2 and TRBJ2-5; D gene uncertain. This receptor was taken from a man between 18 and 35 years old in good health. Some clones in this sample may be carry-over from other donors' samples. The sequenced sample consisted of naive CD4+ T cells from PBMCs. The subset was: CD45RA+ positively selected. The CDR3 nucleotides are TGTGCCAGCAGCTTCACGGGCCAAGAGACCCAGTACTTC. Its translation: CASSFTGQETQYF.